This is a list of T cell receptor beta chains from one sample in a study of control samples from healthy donors and cancer patients. Measured with immunoSEQ multiplex PCR; TCRdb has only the in-frame clones, and not every one. This sample has over 75,000 clones, with 82% found just once. What was sequenced was blood. The receptors stem from a man aged 55-75 years in good health. Each CDR3 is given with its conserved first and last residue.

length	V	J	CDR3
14	TRBV10-3	TRBJ2-3	CAISEPTSTDTQYF
14	TRBV2	TRBJ2-2	CASRQDANTGELFF
13	TRBV5-1	TRBJ1-1	CASSGTVNTEAFF
12	TRBV27	TRBJ1-2	CASRTADYGYTF
13	TRBV7-2	TRBJ2-1	CASSLGLNNEQFF
13	TRBV6-6	TRBJ2-7	CASSLNSPHEQYF
13	TRBV6-5	TRBJ2-5	CASSTGPLGTQYF
15	TRBV4-1	TRBJ2-1	CASSQAPRLGNEQFF
13	TRBV19	TRBJ1-5	CASSTGPGQPQHF
18	TRBV19	TRBJ2-4	CASSIDGPGRLAKNIQYF
19	TRBV4-2	TRBJ2-6	CASSQDGDRGPPGANVLTF
15	TRBV5-1	TRBJ2-1	CASSPLVGEGNEQFF
16	TRBV13	TRBJ1-1	CASSSSTTPTAPEAFF
16	TRBV30	TRBJ2-7	CAWRRKLGTGVYEQYF
14	TRBV3-1/TRBV3-2	TRBJ1-6	CASSPGQNNSPLHF
18	TRBV4-1	TRBJ2-4	CASSQRASGEGGKNIQYF
16	TRBV10-3	TRBJ1-2	CAISESGGDSGYGYTF
14	TRBV10-1	TRBJ1-2	CASSESGANYGYTF
12	TRBV6-6	TRBJ1-1	CASSTDRSEAFF
15	TRBV3-1/TRBV3-2	TRBJ1-1	CASSQEGQGGTEAFF
15	TRBV27	TRBJ2-2	CASSPTGAATGELFF
13	TRBV28	TRBJ1-5	CASRGVSNQPQHF
13	TRBV28	TRBJ2-7	CASRTYLGPEQYF
14	TRBV5-6	TRBJ2-1	CASSQIQSYNEQFF
14	TRBV28	TRBJ2-4	CASSPTALRDIQYF
14	TRBV6-5	TRBJ2-1	CASSFYSGYNEQFF
15	TRBV18	TRBJ2-3	CASSPRSGGGDTQYF
17	TRBV23-1	TRBJ2-3	CASSWVTGQGSTDTQYF
15	TRBV20-1	TRBJ1-5	CSASSVGYSNQPQHF
13	TRBV5-4	TRBJ2-3	CASSPTPSDTQYF
13	TRBV27	TRBJ1-2	CASSLGGVGGYTF
15	TRBV5-1	TRBJ1-1	CASSLVTGADTEAFF
15	TRBV2	TRBJ1-3	CASSQGPSRGNTIYF
15	TRBV30	TRBJ1-5	CAWSLNDRDNQPQHF
16	TRBV7-9	TRBJ2-7	CASSPRGTGGSYEQYF
19	TRBV30	TRBJ2-7	CAWSAPLAGGRMRPYEQYF
16	TRBV4-2	TRBJ2-3	CASSQDSGSFTDTQYF
15	TRBV3-1/TRBV3-2	TRBJ1-4	CASSQVRGYNEKLFF
15	TRBV18	TRBJ1-5	CASSRTPDSNQPQHF
16	TRBV29-1	TRBJ2-3	CSVEDRGEMGPDTQYF
14	TRBV27	TRBJ1-6	CASRSSSYNSPLHF
16	TRBV2	TRBJ1-4	CASRSITRGGVEKLFF
14	TRBV5-8	TRBJ1-1	CASSHTGGNTEAFF
14	TRBV19	TRBJ2-2	CASSSGTSTGELFF
16	TRBV2	TRBJ1-5	CASSPQGPGLNQPQHF
11	TRBV5-8	TRBJ2-1	CASSFRDEQFF